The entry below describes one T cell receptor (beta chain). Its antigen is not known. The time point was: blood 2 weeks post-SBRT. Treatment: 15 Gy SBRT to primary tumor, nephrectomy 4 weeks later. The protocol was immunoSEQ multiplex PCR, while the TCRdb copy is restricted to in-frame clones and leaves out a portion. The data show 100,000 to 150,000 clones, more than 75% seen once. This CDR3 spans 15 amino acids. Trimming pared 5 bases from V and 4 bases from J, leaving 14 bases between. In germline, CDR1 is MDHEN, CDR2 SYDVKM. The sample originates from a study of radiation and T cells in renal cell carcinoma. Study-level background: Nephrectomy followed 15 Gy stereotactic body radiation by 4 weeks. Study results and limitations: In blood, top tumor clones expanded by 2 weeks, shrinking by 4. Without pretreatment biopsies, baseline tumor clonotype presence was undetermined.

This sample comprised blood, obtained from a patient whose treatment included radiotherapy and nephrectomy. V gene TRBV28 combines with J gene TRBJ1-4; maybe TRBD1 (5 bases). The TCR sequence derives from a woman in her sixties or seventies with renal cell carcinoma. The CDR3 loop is CASSLGTAGNEKLFF. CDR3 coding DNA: TGTGCCAGCAGTCTAGGGACGGCGGGTAATGAAAAACTGTTTTTT.